This T cell receptor beta chain emerged from a study of blood T cell repertoires in COVID-19. Study details: PBMCs, B-cell-depleted T cells, or T cells provided the cDNA or gDNA that made up the material.

In the authors' methods: Estimates of nucleated cell counts were drawn from the amplification of reference gene primers. Data came from immunoSEQ multiplex PCR; TCRdb stores just in-frame clones and leaves some out. V, J and clone size were drawn from that table, and D and trimming were deduced from the DNA. Of around 120,000 clones listed, about four fifths are singletons. The V segment lost 3 bases and the J segment 4 bases; nucleotides outside the gene matches: 7. CDR1 is LGHNA and CDR2 is YNFKEQ in the germline V gene. The CDR3 extends over 15 amino acids. What was sequenced was peripheral blood. The sequence was collected from a man between 65 and 85 years old with acute or convalescent COVID-19. The rearrangement uses TRBV4-2 and TRBJ2-5, with 8 positions matching TRBD2. CDR3 protein: CASSQVSGDRETQYF. CDR3 coding DNA: TGTGCCAGCAGCCAGGTTAGCGGGGATCGAGAGACCCAGTACTTC.